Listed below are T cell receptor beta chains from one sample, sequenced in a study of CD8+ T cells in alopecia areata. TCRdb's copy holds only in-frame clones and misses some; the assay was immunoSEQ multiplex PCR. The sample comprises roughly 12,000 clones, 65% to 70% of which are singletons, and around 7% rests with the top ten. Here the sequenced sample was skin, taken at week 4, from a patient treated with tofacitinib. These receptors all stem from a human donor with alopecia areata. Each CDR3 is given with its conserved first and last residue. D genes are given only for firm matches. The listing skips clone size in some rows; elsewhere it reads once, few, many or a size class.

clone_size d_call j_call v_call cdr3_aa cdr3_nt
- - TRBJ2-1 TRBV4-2 CASSQASTEQFF TGTGCCAGCAGCCAAGCGTCTACTGAGCAGTTCTTC
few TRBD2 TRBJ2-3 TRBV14 CASSQRTSGGWTDTQYF TGTGCCAGCAGCCAGAGGACTAGCGGGGGTTGGACAGATACGCAGTATTTT
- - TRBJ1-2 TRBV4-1 CASSQDRNLQGGYTF TGCGCCAGCAGCCAAGATCGGAATTTGCAGGGCGGCTACACCTTC
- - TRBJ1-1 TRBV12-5 CASGLHRDLNTEAFF TGTGCTAGTGGTTTGCACAGGGACTTGAACACTGAAGCTTTCTTT
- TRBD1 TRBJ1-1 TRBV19 CASSIGDRGTEAFF TGTGCCAGTAGTATAGGTGACAGGGGCACTGAAGCTTTCTTT
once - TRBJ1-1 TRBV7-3 CASKREMNTEAFF TGTGCCAGCAAAAGGGAGATGAACACTGAAGCTTTCTTT
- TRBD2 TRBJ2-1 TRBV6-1 CASSGNGGVSYNEQFF TGTGCCAGCAGTGGCAACGGGGGGGTCTCCTACAATGAGCAGTTCTTC
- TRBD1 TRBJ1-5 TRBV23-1 CASSQEDRGQNQPQHF TGCGCCAGCAGTCAAGAAGACAGGGGGCAGAATCAGCCCCAGCATTTT
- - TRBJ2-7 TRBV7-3 CASSSSPGPYEQYF TGTGCCAGCAGCTCAAGTCCAGGGCCCTACGAGCAGTACTTC
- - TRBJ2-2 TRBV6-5 CASLQGPGELFF TGTGCCAGCCTACAGGGACCCGGGGAGCTGTTTTTT
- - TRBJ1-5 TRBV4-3 CASSLTVTVSQPQHF TGCGCCAGCAGCCTGACAGTTACCGTTTCTCAGCCCCAGCATTTT
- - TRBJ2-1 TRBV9 CASSVRSTGEQFF TGTGCCAGCAGCGTACGCTCGACAGGTGAGCAGTTCTTC
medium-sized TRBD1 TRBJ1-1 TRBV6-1 CASRLWTGYDTEAFF TGTGCCAGCAGGCTATGGACAGGTTATGACACTGAAGCTTTCTTT
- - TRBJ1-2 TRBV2 CASSEATQGLNYGYTF TGTGCCAGCAGTGAAGCCACTCAGGGTCTTAACTATGGCTACACCTTC
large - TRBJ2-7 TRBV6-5 CACGAPSSYEQYF TGTGCCTGCGGGGCCCCCTCTTCCTACGAGCAGTACTTC
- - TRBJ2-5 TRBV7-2 CASKGPGETQYF TGTGCCAGCAAGGGCCCCGGGGAGACCCAGTACTTC
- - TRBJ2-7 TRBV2 CASSEALVKQYF TGTGCCAGCAGTGAAGCGTTGGTCAAGCAGTACTTC
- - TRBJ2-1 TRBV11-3 CASSFRDGPGSYNEQFF TGTGCCAGCAGCTTTCGGGACGGCCCCGGATCCTACAATGAGCAGTTCTTC
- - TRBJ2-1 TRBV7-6 CASSLGLLNEQFF TGTGCCAGCAGCTTGGGACTTCTGAATGAGCAGTTCTTC
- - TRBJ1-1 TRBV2 CASSVGVPGKAFF TGTGCCAGCAGTGTAGGAGTCCCAGGGAAAGCTTTCTTT
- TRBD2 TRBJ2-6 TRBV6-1 CASAGGSAGANVLTF TGTGCCTCAGCGGGAGGATCGGCTGGGGCCAACGTCCTGACTTTC
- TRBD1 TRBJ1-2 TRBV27 CASTGQGGGETF TGTGCCAGCACGGGACAGGGGGGCGGTGAGACCTTC
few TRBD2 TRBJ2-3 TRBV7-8 CASSFASGGDTDTQYF TGTGCCAGCAGCTTTGCTAGCGGGGGGGACACAGATACGCAGTATTTT